The 29 T cell receptor beta chains reported below all come from one sample, sequenced in a study of T cells after yellow fever vaccination. TCRdb re-derived calls from the 5' RACE reads in MiXCR, one entry per CDR3 protein. Among 500,000 to 650,000 distinct CDR3 sequences, around an eighth were seen once, and the ten largest hold roughly an eighth. The source was PBMCs, collected on the day of the yellow fever booster vaccination. Every receptor here comes from a man aged 25-40 years who received the YFV17D yellow fever vaccine.

This clonotype was seen a few times. This chain joins TRBV6-7 and TRBJ2-7; D perhaps matches TRBD1 (5 bases). TRBV6-7 falls under the ORF class, with uncertain function. The CDR3 has 15 amino acids. Trimming took 2 bases from V and 2 from J, leaving 13 bases between them. The CDR3 sequence: CASSYGEEGAYEQYF. The CDR3 bases are TGTGCCAGCAGTTACGGGGAAGAAGGGGCCTACGAGCAGTACTTC.

This clonotype was detected only a few times. The chain carries TRBV18 and TRBJ2-7, with D hard to call. V gave up 3 bases and J gave up 0 bases, with 15 bases separating them. Germline V gene sequence: CDR1 KGHSH, CDR2 LQKENI. This CDR3 comprises 16 residues. The CDR3 DNA reads as TGTGCCAGCTCACCCCGAAAGGGTGGCAGCTCCTACGAGCAGTACTTC. Amino acids: CASSPRKGGSSYEQYF.

This sequence joins TRBV29-1 and TRBJ2-2; D possibly corresponds to TRBD2 (5 bases). CDR3 size: 13 residues. Germline V gene data show CDR1 as SQVTM and CDR2 as ANQGSEA. V lost 8 bases, J lost 0 bases, and 10 bases lay in between. The CDR3 is CSSSGPNTGELFF. In nucleotides, the CDR3 is TGCAGCTCCAGCGGACCGAACACCGGGGAGCTGTTTTTT.

Only a few counts were recorded for this clonotype. This CDR3 is CASTMGEAGYEQYF. The CDR3 nucleotides read TGTGCCAGCACCATGGGGGAGGCGGGCTACGAGCAGTACTTC. The chain uses TRBV7-9 and TRBJ2-7; D might be TRBD2 (6 bases). The CDR3 extends over 14 amino acids. CDR1 and CDR2 (germline): SEHNR, FQNEAQ (reference sequence). The ends were cut back, 7 bases at V and 3 bases at J, with 16 bases in the middle.

The chain carries TRBV28 and TRBJ2-7, with 8 positions matching TRBD2. The CDR3 is 13 residues long. J lost 4 bases, V lost 7 bases, and 6 bases had no gene match. Germline V lookup: CDR1 MDHEN, CDR2 SYDVKM. CDR3 residues: CASNGGRRYEQYF. The CDR3 DNA sequence: TGTGCCAGCAACGGCGGGAGGCGGTACGAGCAGTACTTC.

This clonotype was found a few times. V gene TRBV2 combines with J gene TRBJ2-7, with D possibly TRBD2 on 6 matching bases. Germline V gene data show CDR1 as SNHLY and CDR2 as FYNNEI. This CDR3 is built from 14 residues. V shed 7 bases and J shed 5 bases, with 18 bases lying between them. This CDR3 reads CASMGILGGNEQYF. The CDR3 DNA reads as TGTGCCAGCATGGGGATCCTCGGCGGGAACGAGCAGTACTTC.

The V gene is TRBV24-1, the J gene TRBJ2-7; unclear D gene. Germline CDR1 is KGHDR and CDR2 is SFDVKD. CDR3 length equals 13 residues. V lost 6 bases to trimming and J lost 4 bases, with 12 bases between them. The CDR3 region has the DNA TGTGCCACCAGTCAGGAGAACCCATACGAGCAGTACTTC. It translates to CATSQENPYEQYF.

This clonotype was counted only a few times. The V call is TRBV6-5, the J call TRBJ1-2, with D perhaps TRBD1 (5 bases). The CDR3 loop spans 14 amino acids. The V gene's germline CDR1 is MNHEY and CDR2 SVGAGI. V shed 0 bases and J shed 6 bases, with 11 bases lying between them. The CDR3 DNA is TGTGCCAGCAGTTACTCGGGGCAGACGAATGGCTACACCTTC. As protein: CASSYSGQTNGYTF.

The sample holds a few counts of this clonotype. The rearrangement joins TRBV18 to TRBJ1-1; D is perhaps TRBD1 (6 bases). Deletions cut 0 bases from V and 5 bases from J, with 10 bases between. Germline V lookup: CDR1 KGHSH, CDR2 LQKENI. CDR3 length equals 14 residues. The CDR3 DNA follows: TGTGCCAGCTCACCACCGGGGGCGCGAACTGAAGCTTTCTTT. Its translation: CASSPPGARTEAFF.

This sequence joins TRBV12-3 or TRBV12-4 and TRBJ1-2; no clear D gene. V was cut by 3 bases and J by 3 bases, with 11 bases left in between. The CDR3 contains 14 residues. CDR3 bases: TGTGCCAGCAGTTTTTTGGGGTCGGACTATGGCTACACCTTC. Its translation: CASSFLGSDYGYTF.

This CDR3 is CASSAWTEHGYTF. The DNA for the CDR3 is TGCGCCAGCAGCGCGTGGACCGAGCATGGCTACACCTTC. The chain carries TRBV5-1 and TRBJ1-2; D is undetermined. Trimming stripped 4 bases from V and 6 bases from J, with 13 bases between. The germline CDR1 and CDR2 sequences are SGHRS and YFSETQ. The CDR3 runs to 13 residues.

There are a few counts of this clonotype. The chain is built from TRBV27 and TRBJ2-5; D may be TRBD2 (5 bases). The length of the CDR3 is 13 residues. Between the trimmed V and J ends, which lost 6 bases and 5 bases, there was a span of 13 bases. Germline V lookup: CDR1 MNHEY, CDR2 SMNVEV (reference sequence). The CDR3 is CASSRVPGETQYF. The CDR3 DNA reads TGTGCCAGCAGCCGGGTCCCGGGGGAGACCCAGTACTTC.

There are many counts of this clonotype. This chain uses TRBV7-2 with TRBJ2-5; 13 bases agree with TRBD2. V was clipped by 5 bases and J by 4 bases; unmatched bases: 10. This CDR3 has 17 amino acids. Germline V gene lookup returns CDR1 SGHTA and CDR2 FQGNSA. CDR3 in amino acids: CASSPLRLAGGRETQYF. The CDR3, as DNA: TGTGCCAGCAGCCCACTGAGACTAGCGGGAGGAAGAGAGACCCAGTACTTC.

This sequence joins TRBV19 and TRBJ2-6, with no clear D. The CDR3 totals 13 residues. CDR1 and CDR2 from the germline V gene are LNHDA and SQIVND (reference sequence). Trimming cost V 8 bases and J 4 bases, with 9 bases left between them. CDR3 region: CASLSSGANVLTF. DNA of the CDR3: TGTGCCAGTTTAAGCTCCGGGGCCAACGTCCTGACTTTC.

This clonotype was observed a few times. The V call is TRBV3-1, the J call TRBJ2-7; no firm D call. This CDR3 spans 13 amino acids. V was shortened by 4 bases and J by 2 bases, with 9 bases between the two germline ends. The germline V gene has CDR1 LGHDT and CDR2 YNNKEL (reference sequence). CDR3 sequence reads: CASSRQRTYEQYF. The CDR3 region has the DNA TGTGCCAGCAGCCGGCAGAGAACCTACGAGCAGTACTTC.

This clonotype was counted between two and nine times. The rearrangement links TRBV20-1 to TRBJ2-1; 7 positions match TRBD2. Losses at the gene ends were 3 bases for V and 3 bases for J; bases not matched to a gene: 11. CDR1 is DFQATT, CDR2 SNEGSKA, per germline (reference sequence). This CDR3 has 16 residues. The CDR3 DNA follows: TGCAGTGCTAGGTCGATGGCGGGAGTTGTCTACAATGAGCAGTTCTTC. The encoded protein is CSARSMAGVVYNEQFF.

The genes are TRBV4-3 and TRBJ2-2; TRBD2 aligns across 8 bases. Germline CDR1 is LGHNA and CDR2 is YSLEER. The CDR3 extends over 16 amino acids. V was pared by 4 bases and J by 3 bases, with 7 bases of the junction left unmatched. The CDR3 DNA is TGCGCCAGCAGCCTGTCCGGGAGGGGTTACACCGGGGAGCTGTTTTTT. Translated, it gives CASSLSGRGYTGELFF.

This clonotype was counted ten times or more. The chain couples TRBV7-2 to TRBJ2-1; the D call may be TRBD1 or TRBD2 (5 bases each). Germline CDR1 and CDR2: SGHTA and FQGNSA. With 3 bases removed from V and 3 bases from J, the gap between germline ends came to 9 bases. The CDR3 has 14 amino acids. The CDR3 loop reads CASSFFGGYNEQFF. DNA for the CDR3: TGTGCCAGCAGCTTCTTTGGGGGCTACAATGAGCAGTTCTTC. Based on the CDR3 plus reference TRBV7-2 and TRBJ2-1, the full variable domain is GAGVSQSPSNKVTEKGKDVELRCDPISGHTALYWYRQSLGQGLEFLIYFQGNSAPDKSGLPSDRFSAERTGGSVSTLTIQRTQQEDSAVYLCASSFFGGYNEQFFGPGTRLTVL.

The chain combines TRBV20-1 with TRBJ2-1; 9 bases align to TRBD2. Losses at the gene ends were 7 bases for V and 9 bases for J; bases not matched to a gene: 7. Germline V gene lookup returns CDR1 DFQATT and CDR2 SNEGSKA (reference sequence). This CDR3 contains 12 residues. CDR3 coding DNA: TGCAGTGTAGCGGGAGATGTTTTTGAGCAGTTCTTC. Protein: CSVAGDVFEQFF.

The chain joins TRBV6-5 to TRBJ1-6; the D gene is possibly TRBD1 (6 bases). V lost 5 bases, J lost 7 bases, and 15 bases lay in between. CDR3 length equals 15 residues. Germline V gene sequence: CDR1 MNHEY, CDR2 SVGAGI. CDR3 region: CASSRAGTSNSPLHF. DNA of the CDR3: TGTGCCAGCAGTAGGGCCGGGACAAGCAATTCACCCCTCCACTTT.

This clonotype has only a few counts. The chain joins TRBV3-1 to TRBJ2-3; D is unclear. The CDR3 length is 14 residues. Germline CDR1 and CDR2: LGHDT and YNNKEL (reference sequence). Trimming cost V 3 bases and J 0 bases, with 7 bases left between them. CDR3 DNA sequence: TGTGCCAGCAGCCAGTCCCCTAGCACAGATACGCAGTATTTT. Residues: CASSQSPSTDTQYF.

The chain is built from TRBV4-3 and TRBJ2-1; no firm D call. V was shortened by 1 base and J by 10 bases, with 14 bases between the two germline ends. The CDR3 extends over 14 amino acids. Germline V gives CDR1 LGHNA, CDR2 YSLEER. This CDR3 is CASSQVAVEPEQFF. The CDR3 nucleotides read TGCGCCAGCAGCCAAGTTGCGGTGGAACCGGAGCAGTTCTTC.

This clonotype was seen a few times. V is TRBV18 and J is TRBJ2-3; tentatively, D is TRBD2 (5 bases). Trimming took 2 bases from V and 0 from J, leaving 12 bases between them. Germline values: CDR1 KGHSH, CDR2 LQKENI. This CDR3 comprises 16 residues. In DNA form, the CDR3 reads TGTGCCAGCTCACCAGTCCGGGGTGCTAGCACAGATACGCAGTATTTT. Translated: CASSPVRGASTDTQYF.

This clonotype was seen at least ten times. J is TRBJ2-1 and V is TRBV12-3 or TRBV12-4; 8 positions agree with TRBD2. V was pared by 6 bases and J by 8 bases, with 9 bases of the junction left unmatched. CDR3 length equals 14 residues. The DNA for the CDR3 is TGTGCCAGCAGAAACGCCCTCGGGGGGGATGAGCAGTTCTTC. It yields the protein CASRNALGGDEQFF.

In this sample, this clonotype turned up a few times. The V gene is TRBV29-1, the J gene TRBJ1-1, with D possibly matching TRBD1 (6 bases). Germline-derived CDR1 and CDR2 are SQVTM and ANQGSEA. V was trimmed by 3 bases and J by 1 base, leaving 9 bases between them. The CDR3 consists of 13 residues. In DNA form, the CDR3 reads TGCAGCGTTGAGGGGACACGGAACACTGAAGCTTTCTTT. Its protein is CSVEGTRNTEAFF. Variable domain in full (rest from reference TRBV29-1 and TRBJ1-1): SAVISQKPSRDICQRGTSLTIQCQVDSQVTMMFWYRQQPGQSLTLIATANQGSEATYESGFVIDKFPISRPNLTFSTLTVSNMSPEDSSIYLCSVEGTRNTEAFFGQGTRLTVV.

V gene TRBV20-1 combines with J gene TRBJ2-1; D not certain. This CDR3 region has 11 residues. The germline V gene encodes CDR1 DFQATT and CDR2 SNEGSKA (reference sequence). V dropped 0 bases and J dropped 9 bases, with 6 bases sitting between them. CDR3: CSAREASEQFF. The CDR3 DNA follows: TGCAGTGCTAGAGAGGCCAGTGAGCAGTTCTTC.

The V and J genes are TRBV4-2 and TRBJ2-7, with 7 positions matching TRBD2. The germline V gene has CDR1 LGHNA and CDR2 YNFKEQ. Trimming took 0 bases from V and 10 from J; bases not matched to a gene: 15. The CDR3 is 16 amino acids. CDR3 sequence (DNA): TGTGCCAGCAGCCAAGATGGGTCGGGAGCGGGATTTGATCAGTACTTC. This encodes CASSQDGSGAGFDQYF.

This rearrangement joins TRBV7-9 to TRBJ2-7; 7 nucleotides agree with TRBD1. The CDR3 length is 12 residues. Looked up from germline, CDR1 is SEHNR and CDR2 is FQNEAQ (reference sequence). The V gene end was trimmed by 11 bases and the J gene end by 2 bases; junction bases not matched to a gene: 6. The CDR3 here is CAGEGQAYEQYF. In DNA, the CDR3 is TGTGCCGGGGAAGGACAGGCCTACGAGCAGTACTTC.

Only a few counts were recorded for this clonotype. The genes are TRBV12-3 or TRBV12-4 and TRBJ2-2; D remains ambiguous. The V end lost 6 bases, the J end lost 1 base, and 12 bases lay between the germline ends. CDR3 length: 15 amino acids. DNA of the CDR3: TGTGCCAGCAGGGCCCGCCAGAGGAACACCGGGGAGCTGTTTTTT. Translated, it gives CASRARQRNTGELFF.